What follows are 21 T cell receptor beta chains derived from one specimen sequenced in a study of cytomegalovirus exposure and HLA in healthy donors. Primers: 60 Vbeta forward and 13 Jbeta reverse. Some clones are missing from TCRdb's copy, which holds only in-frame ones; the method was immunoSEQ multiplex PCR. This sample carries around 120,000 clones, about 83% of them seen once, and the ten largest clones take over 4%. Sequencing used PBMCs. These receptors all come from a female donor in good health and CMV-seropositive.

This chain connects TRBV5-6 to TRBJ1-1; no clear D. Germline loops: CDR1 SGHDT, CDR2 YYEEEE. With 0 bases removed from V and 0 bases from J, the gap between germline ends came to 9 bases. CDR3 length: 15 amino acids. The CDR3 region is CASSLAGNMNTEAFF. CDR3 DNA sequence: TGTGCCAGCAGCTTGGCCGGGAATATGAACACTGAAGCTTTCTTT.

The CDR3 DNA reads as TGTGCCAGCAGTGATGACAGGGACGAGACCCAGTACTTC. Residues: CASSDDRDETQYF. This sequence joins TRBV2 and TRBJ2-5; TRBD1 agrees at 7 bases. Germline CDR1 is SNHLY and CDR2 is FYNNEI. This CDR3 contains 13 residues. Losses at the gene ends were 3 bases for V and 5 bases for J; bases not matched to a gene: 3.

The J gene is TRBJ1-2, the V gene TRBV5-4; 9 bases agree with TRBD1. J lost 7 bases, V lost 4 bases, and 11 bases had no gene match. Germline values: CDR1 SGHNT, CDR2 YYREEE (reference sequence). This CDR3 contains 15 residues. The CDR3 bases are TGTGCCAGCAGCGGAGCGGAACAGGGGGCCGGTGGCTACACCTTC. The encoded protein is CASSGAEQGAGGYTF. Full variable domain (missing parts from reference TRBV5-4 and TRBJ1-2): ETGVTQSPTHLIKTRGQQVTLRCSSQSGHNTVSWYQQALGQGPQFIFQYYREEENGRGNFPPRFSGLQFPNYSSELNVNALELDDSALYLCASSGAEQGAGGYTFGSGTRLTVV.

V gene TRBV6-1 combines with J gene TRBJ2-7, with D maybe TRBD1 (6 bases). Germline CDR1 and CDR2: MNHNS and SASEGT. The CDR3 is 14 residues long. V dropped 3 bases and J dropped 5 bases, with 14 bases sitting between them. The CDR3 loop reads CASSDRGIIDEQYF. CDR3 sequence (DNA): TGTGCCAGCAGTGACAGGGGTATAATCGACGAGCAGTACTTC.

This clone was counted once. The chain carries TRBV11-3 and TRBJ2-2, with TRBD1 as a possible D gene (5 bases). This CDR3 is 14 amino acids long. The V gene lost 4 bases and the J gene lost 2 bases, with 8 bases spanning the gap. Looked up from germline, CDR1 is SGHNT and CDR2 is YENEEA. The CDR3 region has the DNA TGTGCCAGCAGCTCCAGGGATAACACCGGGGAGCTGTTTTTT. Translated, it gives CASSSRDNTGELFF.

V and J are TRBV14 and TRBJ1-1; D is undetermined. Trimming cost V 3 bases and J 1 base, with 6 bases left between them. The CDR3 runs to 13 residues. CDR1 is SGHDN, CDR2 FVKESK, per germline. CDR3 DNA sequence: TGTGCCAGCAGCCAGCACGGGAACACTGAAGCTTTCTTT. This encodes CASSQHGNTEAFF.

V usage is TRBV30 and J usage is TRBJ1-6; TRBD1 agrees at 7 bases. Trimming took 4 bases from V and 8 from J; bases not matched to a gene: 11. The CDR3 contains 15 residues. Germline CDR1 is GTSNPN and CDR2 is SVGIG (reference sequence). The CDR3 sequence is CAWMTLTGLDSPLHF. CDR3 bases: TGTGCCTGGATGACCTTGACAGGGTTGGATTCACCCCTCCACTTT.

The rearrangement uses TRBV7-2 and TRBJ2-2, with TRBD1 as a possible D gene (5 bases). The germline V gene has CDR1 SGHTA and CDR2 FQGNSA. The CDR3 sequence is 16 residues long. V was trimmed by 0 bases and J by 5 bases, leaving 13 bases between them. The CDR3 here is CASSLAGRARTGELFF. CDR3 sequence (DNA): TGTGCCAGCAGCTTAGCCGGCAGGGCGAGGACCGGGGAGCTGTTTTTT.

The CDR3 nucleotides read TGTGCCAGCAGCTCCCGACTCGCTACCACCGGGGAGCTGTTTTTT. Protein sequence: CASSSRLATTGELFF. This sequence joins TRBV7-3 and TRBJ2-2, with unresolved D. The CDR3 spans 15 residues. V was shortened by 4 bases and J by 4 bases, with 13 bases between the two germline ends. Germline-derived CDR1 and CDR2 are SGHTA and FQGTGA.

V usage is TRBV6-6 and J usage is TRBJ2-6; a weak D match, TRBD1 (5 bases). The CDR3 length is 13 residues. Trimming left V 8 bases short and J 1 base short, with 6 bases between. Germline CDR1 is MNHNY and CDR2 is SVGAGI (reference sequence). This CDR3 is CASAGSGANVLTF. The CDR3 DNA is TGTGCCAGCGCAGGGTCTGGGGCCAACGTCCTGACTTTC.

V and J are TRBV7-2 and TRBJ2-3; possible D gene TRBD2, 5 bases. V was clipped by 6 bases and J by 0 bases, with 7 bases between them. The germline CDR1 and CDR2 sequences are SGHTA and FQGNSA. The CDR3 is made up of 13 amino acids. CDR3 in amino acids: CASSSGSTDTQYF. The DNA of the CDR3 is TGTGCCAGCAGTTCGGGGAGCACAGATACGCAGTATTTT.

This clone has more than one count but fewer than ten. V gene TRBV30 combines with J gene TRBJ1-5, with TRBD1 identical over 7 bases. Trimming removed 3 bases from V and 6 bases from J; junction bases left unmatched: 11. Germline V gives CDR1 GTSNPN, CDR2 SVGIG (reference sequence). There are 15 residues in the CDR3. The CDR3 nucleotides are TGTGCCTGGAGCCGACAGGGCCCGGGATCTCAGCCCCAGCATTTT. Residues: CAWSRQGPGSQPQHF.

V usage is TRBV21-1 and J usage is TRBJ2-1; TRBD2, the D gene given by the table, was not confirmed from the DNA. TRBV21-1 is described as a pseudogene. CDR3 length: 17 amino acids. CDR3 residues: CASSKVRLAGGSCEQFF. The CDR3 coding sequence is TGTGCCAGCAGCAAAGTAAGGCTAGCGGGAGGATCTTGTGAGCAGTTCTTC.

V gene TRBV6-1 combines with J gene TRBJ2-2, with 8 positions matching TRBD2. The CDR3 contains 15 residues. Germline CDR1 is MNHNS and CDR2 is SASEGT. V shed 2 bases and J 5 bases; nucleotides not matched to a gene: 4. CDR3 protein: CASSEPGRATGELFF. For the CDR3, the DNA is TGTGCCAGCAGTGAACCCGGGAGGGCGACCGGGGAGCTGTTTTTT.

The sample holds a few counts of this clone. V is TRBV9 and J is TRBJ2-3, with 8 nucleotides matching TRBD2. The V gene end was trimmed by 0 bases and the J gene end by 7 bases; junction bases not matched to a gene: 4. The CDR3 covers 14 residues. Germline V CDR1 and CDR2: SGDLS, YYNGEE. The DNA of the CDR3 is TGTGCCAGCAGCGTAGATCGGGAGGGGCATACGCAGTATTTT. Protein sequence: CASSVDREGHTQYF.

This clone was seen just once. CDR3 residues: CASRGSGRGKSWYGYTF. The CDR3 coding sequence is TGTGCCAGCAGGGGTTCCGGCCGAGGAAAATCGTGGTATGGCTACACCTTC. The chain joins TRBV25-1 to TRBJ1-2; D not resolved. Germline V gene data show CDR1 as MGHDK and CDR2 as SYGVNS. The CDR3 consists of 17 residues. Trimming stripped 6 bases from V and 5 bases from J, with 25 bases between.

Written as DNA, the CDR3 is TGTGCCAGTAGGGTGACAGGGCTAAACTATGGCTACACCTTC. Protein sequence: CASRVTGLNYGYTF. The chain joins TRBV19 to TRBJ1-2, with 7 bases identical to TRBD1. The length of the CDR3 is 14 residues. Trimming cost V 6 bases and J 2 bases; bases outside gene matches: 6. Germline V CDR1 and CDR2: LNHDA, SQIVND (reference sequence).

The CDR3 DNA is TGTGCCTGGAGTGGGGGACTTCAAGAGACCCAGTACTTC. It encodes CAWSGGLQETQYF. The gene calls are TRBV30 and TRBJ2-5; tentatively, D is TRBD2 (6 bases). In germline, CDR1 is GTSNPN, CDR2 SVGIG (reference sequence). This CDR3 contains 13 residues. V dropped 1 base and J dropped 2 bases, with 8 bases sitting between them.

This clone was recorded only once. The chain joins TRBV5-1 to TRBJ2-3; perhaps TRBD1 as D (8 bases). Germline CDR1 and CDR2: SGHRS and YFSETQ. V was cut by 2 bases and J by 3 bases, with 13 bases left in between. The CDR3 runs 15 residues. The CDR3 protein is CASSLGQGGTDTQYF. CDR3 nucleotides: TGCGCCAGCAGCTTAGGACAGGGAGGGACAGATACGCAGTATTTT.

The rearrangement uses TRBV19 and TRBJ1-1; unclear D gene. In germline, CDR1 is LNHDA, CDR2 SQIVND (reference sequence). With 7 bases removed from V and 1 base from J, the gap between germline ends came to 16 bases. CDR3 length: 15 residues. CDR3 residues: CASNSSPGRNTEAFF. In nucleotides, the CDR3 is TGTGCCAGTAACTCGTCGCCGGGAAGGAACACTGAAGCTTTCTTT.

V and J are TRBV5-4 and TRBJ2-1, with 13 bases identical to TRBD2. CDR1 SGHNT and CDR2 YYREEE come from the germline V gene (reference sequence). J gave up 7 bases and V 1 base, and 5 bases lay outside the gene matches. The CDR3 is made up of 16 amino acids. CDR3 sequence reads: CASSLTSGRAFNEQFF. CDR3 nucleotides: TGTGCCAGCAGCTTGACTAGCGGGAGGGCCTTTAATGAGCAGTTCTTC.